This T cell receptor (beta chain) was recovered during a study of resident and recirculating memory T cells in vitiligo. Study summary: The samples were homogenized without cell sorting before genomic DNA extraction.

Study-wide results and limits: Clonality differed among vitiligo lesions, with no unique dominant clone. Sequences differed between biopsy sites and patients, suggesting private specificity.

With regard to this clone: Its antigen is unknown.

No change in lesions over the prior 6 months defined stable disease. Repertoires were generated with immunoSEQ multiplex PCR, while TCRdb's copy carries only in-frame clones and drops some. The table has roughly 80,000 clones, 92% seen once; the top ten hold approximately 4.8%. Germline V gene data show CDR1 as LNHDA and CDR2 as SQIVND (reference sequence). The CDR3 has 15 amino acids. The trim removed 8 bases at V and 5 bases at J, leaving 12 bases unmatched. Input material: blood. This clonotype was sampled from a male donor with vitiligo. The J gene is TRBJ1-1, the V gene TRBV19; 9 bases are shared with TRBD1. CDR3 protein: CASGFITGGGTEAFF. The CDR3, as DNA: TGTGCCAGTGGGTTTATTACAGGGGGCGGTACTGAAGCTTTCTTT.